This TCR beta chain was recovered during a study of blood T cell repertoires in COVID-19. The length of the CDR3 is 15 residues. Trimming left V 4 bases short and J 1 base short, with 10 bases between. In germline, CDR1 is MNHEY, CDR2 SMNVEV (reference sequence). Sequencing used immunoSEQ multiplex PCR; TCRdb keeps in-frame clones, though not all of them. The sample consists of under 150,000 clones, around 80% of them appearing once. Input material: peripheral blood. The gene calls are TRBV27 and TRBJ2-2; D possibly corresponds to TRBD1 (5 bases). This TCR was recovered from a man aged 70 or older with acute or convalescent COVID-19. The CDR3 region is CASSSRQLNTGELFF. The DNA for the CDR3 is TGTGCCAGCAGTTCGAGACAGCTGAACACCGGGGAGCTGTTTTTT.